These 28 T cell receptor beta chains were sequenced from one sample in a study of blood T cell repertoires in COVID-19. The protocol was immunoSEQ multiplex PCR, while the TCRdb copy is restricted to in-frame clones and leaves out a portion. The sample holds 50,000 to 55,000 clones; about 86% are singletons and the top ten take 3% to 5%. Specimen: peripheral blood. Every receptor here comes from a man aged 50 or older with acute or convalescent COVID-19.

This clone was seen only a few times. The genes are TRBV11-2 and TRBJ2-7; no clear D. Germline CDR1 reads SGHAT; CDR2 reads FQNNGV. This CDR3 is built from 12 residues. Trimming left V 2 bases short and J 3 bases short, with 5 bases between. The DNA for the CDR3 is TGTGCCAGCAGCTTACACGGCTACGAGCAGTACTTC. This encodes CASSLHGYEQYF.

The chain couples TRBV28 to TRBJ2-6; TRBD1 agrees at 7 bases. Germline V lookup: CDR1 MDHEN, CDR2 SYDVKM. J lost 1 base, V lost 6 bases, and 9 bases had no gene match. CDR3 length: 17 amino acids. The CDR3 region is CASRPERGLSGANVLTF. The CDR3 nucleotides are TGTGCCAGCAGGCCAGAGAGGGGGCTTTCTGGGGCCAACGTCCTGACTTTC.

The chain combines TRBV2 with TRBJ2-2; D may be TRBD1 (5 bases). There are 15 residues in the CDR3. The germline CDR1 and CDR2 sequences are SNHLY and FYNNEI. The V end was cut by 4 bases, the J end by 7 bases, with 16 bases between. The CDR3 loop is CASSGVNQGDGELFF. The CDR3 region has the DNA TGTGCCAGCAGTGGCGTTAACCAGGGTGACGGGGAGCTGTTTTTT.

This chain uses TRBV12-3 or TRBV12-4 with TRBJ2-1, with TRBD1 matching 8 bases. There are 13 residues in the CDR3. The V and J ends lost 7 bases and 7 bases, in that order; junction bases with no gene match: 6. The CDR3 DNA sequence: TGTGCCAGCACTTGGACAGGGTGGAATGAGCAGTTCTTC. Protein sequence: CASTWTGWNEQFF.

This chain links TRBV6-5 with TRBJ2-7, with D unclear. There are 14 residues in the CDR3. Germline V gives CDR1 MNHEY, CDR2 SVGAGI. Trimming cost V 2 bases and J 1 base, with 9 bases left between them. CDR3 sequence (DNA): TGTGCCAGCAGTTACGGTAGAGGTTCCTACGAGCAGTACTTC. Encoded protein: CASSYGRGSYEQYF.

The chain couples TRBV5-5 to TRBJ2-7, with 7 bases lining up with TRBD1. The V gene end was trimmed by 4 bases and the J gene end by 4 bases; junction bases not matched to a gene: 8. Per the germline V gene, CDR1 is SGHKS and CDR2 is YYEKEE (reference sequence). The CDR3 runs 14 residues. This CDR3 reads CASSGWDSVYEQYF. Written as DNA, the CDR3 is TGTGCCAGCAGCGGCTGGGACAGCGTTTACGAGCAGTACTTC.

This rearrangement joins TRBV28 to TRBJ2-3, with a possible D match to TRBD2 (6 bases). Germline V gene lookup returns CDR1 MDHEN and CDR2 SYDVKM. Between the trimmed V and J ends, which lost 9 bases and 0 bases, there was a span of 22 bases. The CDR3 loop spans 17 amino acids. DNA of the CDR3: TGTGCCAGTTATTCGGGCGGGATCATTTCTAGCACAGATACGCAGTATTTT. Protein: CASYSGGIISSTDTQYF.

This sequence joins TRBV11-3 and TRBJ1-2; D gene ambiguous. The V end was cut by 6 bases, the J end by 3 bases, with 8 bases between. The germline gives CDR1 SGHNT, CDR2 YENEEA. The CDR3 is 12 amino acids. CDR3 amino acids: CASSPGDYGYTF. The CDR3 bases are TGTGCCAGCAGTCCCGGGGACTATGGCTACACCTTC.

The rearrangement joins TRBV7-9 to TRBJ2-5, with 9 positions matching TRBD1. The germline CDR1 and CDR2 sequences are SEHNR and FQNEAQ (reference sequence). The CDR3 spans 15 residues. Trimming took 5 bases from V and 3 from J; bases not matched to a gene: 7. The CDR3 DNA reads TGTGCCAGCAGCACCAGGACAGGGGAGGAAGAGACCCAGTACTTC. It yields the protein CASSTRTGEEETQYF.

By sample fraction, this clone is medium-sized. The CDR3 spells CASSSPQGGGRDTQYF. The DNA for the CDR3 is TGTGCCAGCAGCTCCCCTCAGGGGGGCGGCCGAGATACGCAGTATTTT. The rearrangement joins TRBV7-9 to TRBJ2-3; possibly TRBD1 for D (7 bases). Germline CDR1 reads SEHNR; CDR2 reads FQNEAQ (reference sequence). V was shortened by 4 bases and J by 5 bases, with 19 bases between the two germline ends. The length of the CDR3 is 16 residues.

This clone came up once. CDR3 residues: CASSFVGGGNAETQYF. The CDR3 coding sequence is TGCGCCAGCAGCTTTGTTGGTGGAGGAAACGCGGAGACCCAGTACTTC. The chain recombines TRBV5-1 with TRBJ2-5; D may be TRBD2 (5 bases). This CDR3 is 16 amino acids long. Trimming pared 2 bases from V and 5 bases from J, leaving 19 bases between. Germline V gene lookup returns CDR1 SGHRS and CDR2 YFSETQ.

CDR3 in amino acids: CASTYPGVDYGYTF. The CDR3 coding sequence is TGTGCCAGCACCTACCCGGGGGTGGACTATGGCTACACCTTC. The chain recombines TRBV11-3 with TRBJ1-2, with a tentative D call TRBD1 (5 bases). CDR1 is SGHNT and CDR2 is YENEEA in the germline V gene. The V end was cut by 7 bases, the J end by 3 bases, with 15 bases between. The CDR3 totals 14 residues.

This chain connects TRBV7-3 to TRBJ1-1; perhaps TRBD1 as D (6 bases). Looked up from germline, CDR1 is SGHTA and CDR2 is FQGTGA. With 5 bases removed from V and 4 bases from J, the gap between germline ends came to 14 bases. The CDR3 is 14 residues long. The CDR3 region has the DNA TGTGCCAGCAGCGCACAGGGTAGTGGCACTGAAGCTTTCTTT. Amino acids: CASSAQGSGTEAFF.

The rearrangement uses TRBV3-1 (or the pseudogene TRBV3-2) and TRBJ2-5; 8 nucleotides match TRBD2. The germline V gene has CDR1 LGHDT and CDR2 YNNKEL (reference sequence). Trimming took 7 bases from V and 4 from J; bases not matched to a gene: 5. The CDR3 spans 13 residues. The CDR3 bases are TGTGCCAGCAACCCAGCGGGAGTAGAGACCCAGTACTTC. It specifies CASNPAGVETQYF.

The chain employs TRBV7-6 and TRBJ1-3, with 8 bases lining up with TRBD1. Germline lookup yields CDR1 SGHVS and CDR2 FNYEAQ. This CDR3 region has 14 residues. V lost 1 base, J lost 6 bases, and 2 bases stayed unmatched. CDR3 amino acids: CASSLGTGINTIYF. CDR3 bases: TGTGCCAGCAGCTTAGGGACAGGGATAAACACCATATATTTT.

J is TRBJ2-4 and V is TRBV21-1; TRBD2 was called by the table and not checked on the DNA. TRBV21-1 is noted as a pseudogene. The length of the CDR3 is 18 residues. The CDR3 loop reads CASSAGTSGGLAKNIQYF. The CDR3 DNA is TGTGCCAGCAGCGCAGGGACTAGCGGGGGCCTAGCCAAAAACATTCAGTACTTC.

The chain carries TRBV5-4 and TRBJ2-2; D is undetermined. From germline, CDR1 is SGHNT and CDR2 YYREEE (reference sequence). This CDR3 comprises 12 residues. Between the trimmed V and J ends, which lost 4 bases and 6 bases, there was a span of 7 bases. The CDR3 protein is CASSLVSGELFF. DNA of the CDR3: TGTGCCAGCAGCCTCGTCTCCGGGGAGCTGTTTTTT.

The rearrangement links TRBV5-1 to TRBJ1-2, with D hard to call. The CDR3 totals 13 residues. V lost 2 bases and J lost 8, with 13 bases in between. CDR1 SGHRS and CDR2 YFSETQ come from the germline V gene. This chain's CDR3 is CASSLGPAGGYTF. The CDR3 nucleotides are TGCGCCAGCAGCTTAGGACCGGCGGGGGGCTACACCTTC. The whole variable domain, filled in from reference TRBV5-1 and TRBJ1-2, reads KAGVTQTPRYLIKTRGQQVTLSCSPISGHRSVSWYQQTPGQGLQFLFEYFSETQRNKGNFPGRFSGRQFSNSRSEMNVSTLELGDSALYLCASSLGPAGGYTFGSGTRLTVV.

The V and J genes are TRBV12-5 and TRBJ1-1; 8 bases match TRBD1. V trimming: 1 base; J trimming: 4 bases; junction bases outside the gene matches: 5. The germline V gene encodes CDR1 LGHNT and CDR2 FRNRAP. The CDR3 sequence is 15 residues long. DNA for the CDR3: TGTGCTAGTGGTTTGGGACAGGGGTTGGGCACTGAAGCTTTCTTT. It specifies CASGLGQGLGTEAFF. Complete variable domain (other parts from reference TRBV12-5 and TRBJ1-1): DARVTQTPRHKVTEMGQEVTMRCQPILGHNTVFWYRQTMMQGLELLAYFRNRAPLDDSGMPKDRFSAEMPDATLATLKIQPSEPRDSAVYFCASGLGQGLGTEAFFGQGTRLTVV.

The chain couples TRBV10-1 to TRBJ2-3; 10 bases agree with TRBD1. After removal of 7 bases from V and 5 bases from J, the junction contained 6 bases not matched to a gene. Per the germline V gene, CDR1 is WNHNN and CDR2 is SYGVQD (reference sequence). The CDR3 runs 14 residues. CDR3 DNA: TGCGCCAGCAAAATGGACAGGGGGGGAGATACGCAGTATTTT. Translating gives CASKMDRGGDTQYF.

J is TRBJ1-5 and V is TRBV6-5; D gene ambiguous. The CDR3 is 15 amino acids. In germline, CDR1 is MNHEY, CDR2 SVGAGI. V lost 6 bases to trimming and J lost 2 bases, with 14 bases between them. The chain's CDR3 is CASRRILGGNQPQHF. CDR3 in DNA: TGTGCCAGCAGACGTATCCTCGGTGGCAATCAGCCCCAGCATTTT.

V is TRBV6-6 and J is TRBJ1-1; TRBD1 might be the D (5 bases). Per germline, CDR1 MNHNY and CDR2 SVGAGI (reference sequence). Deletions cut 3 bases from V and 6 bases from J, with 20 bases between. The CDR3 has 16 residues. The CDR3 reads CASSYLPGSLGAEAFF. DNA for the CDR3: TGTGCCAGCAGTTATCTTCCGGGTTCCCTAGGGGCTGAAGCTTTCTTT.

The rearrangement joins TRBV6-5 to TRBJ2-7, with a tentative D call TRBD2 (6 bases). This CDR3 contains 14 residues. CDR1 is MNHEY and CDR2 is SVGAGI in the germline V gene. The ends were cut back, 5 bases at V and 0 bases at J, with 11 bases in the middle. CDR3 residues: CASSRDWSSYEQYF. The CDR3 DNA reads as TGTGCCAGCAGTAGGGACTGGAGCTCCTACGAGCAGTACTTC.

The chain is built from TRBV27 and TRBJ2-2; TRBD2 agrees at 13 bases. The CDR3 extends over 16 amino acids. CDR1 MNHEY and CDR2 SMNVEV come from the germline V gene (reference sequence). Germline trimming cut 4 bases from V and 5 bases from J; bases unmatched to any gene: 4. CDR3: CASSYRLAGGTGELFF. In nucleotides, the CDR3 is TGTGCCAGCAGTTACCGACTAGCGGGAGGTACCGGGGAGCTGTTTTTT.

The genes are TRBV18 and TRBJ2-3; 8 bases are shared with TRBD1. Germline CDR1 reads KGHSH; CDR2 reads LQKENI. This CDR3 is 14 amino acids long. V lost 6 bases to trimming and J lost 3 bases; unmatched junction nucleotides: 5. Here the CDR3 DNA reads TGTGCCAGCTCCCGACAGGGGCAGACAGATACGCAGTATTTT. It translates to CASSRQGQTDTQYF. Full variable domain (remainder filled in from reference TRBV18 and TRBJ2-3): NAGVMQNPRHLVRRRGQEARLRCSPMKGHSHVYWYRQLPEEGLKFMVYLQKENIIDESGMPKERFSAEFPKEGPSILRIQQVVRGDSAAYFCASSRQGQTDTQYFGPGTRLTVL.

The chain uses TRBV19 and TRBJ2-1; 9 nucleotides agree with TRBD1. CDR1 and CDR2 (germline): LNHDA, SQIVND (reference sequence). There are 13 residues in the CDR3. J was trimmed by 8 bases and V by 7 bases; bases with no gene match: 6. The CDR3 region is CASKGTGSYEQFF. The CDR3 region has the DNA TGTGCCAGTAAGGGGACAGGGAGTTATGAGCAGTTCTTC.

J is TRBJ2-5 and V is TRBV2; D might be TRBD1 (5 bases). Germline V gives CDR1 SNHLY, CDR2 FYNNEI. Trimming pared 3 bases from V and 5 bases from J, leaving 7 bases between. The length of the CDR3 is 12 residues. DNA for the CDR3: TGTGCCAGCAGTGACAGGGTTGAGACCCAGTACTTC. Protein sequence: CASSDRVETQYF.

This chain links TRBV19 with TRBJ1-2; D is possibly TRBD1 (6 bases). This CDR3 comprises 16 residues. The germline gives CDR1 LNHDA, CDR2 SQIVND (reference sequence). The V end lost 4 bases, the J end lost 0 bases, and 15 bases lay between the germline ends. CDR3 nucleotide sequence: TGTGCCAGTAGTACGGCATACAGGGCGGCTAACTATGGCTACACCTTC. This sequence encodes CASSTAYRAANYGYTF.